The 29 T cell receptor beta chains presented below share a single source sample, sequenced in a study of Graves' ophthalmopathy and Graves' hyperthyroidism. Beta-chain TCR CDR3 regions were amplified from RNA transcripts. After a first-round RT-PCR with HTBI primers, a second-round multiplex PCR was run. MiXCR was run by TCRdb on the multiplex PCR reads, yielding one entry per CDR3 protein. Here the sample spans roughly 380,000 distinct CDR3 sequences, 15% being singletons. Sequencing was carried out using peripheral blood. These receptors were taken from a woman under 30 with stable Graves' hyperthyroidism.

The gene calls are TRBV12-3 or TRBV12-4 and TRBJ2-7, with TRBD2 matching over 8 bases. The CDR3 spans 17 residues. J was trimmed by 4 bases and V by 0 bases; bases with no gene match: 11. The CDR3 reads CASSLADLTGGPYEQYF. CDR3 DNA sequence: TGTGCCAGCAGTTTAGCGGATTTGACGGGAGGGCCATACGAGCAGTACTTC.

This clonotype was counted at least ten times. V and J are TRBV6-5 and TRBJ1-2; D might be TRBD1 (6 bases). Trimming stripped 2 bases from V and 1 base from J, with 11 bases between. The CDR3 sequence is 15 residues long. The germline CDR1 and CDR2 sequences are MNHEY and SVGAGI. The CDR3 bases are TGTGCCAGCAGTTACAACAGGGTTGGTAACTATGGCTACACCTTC. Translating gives CASSYNRVGNYGYTF.

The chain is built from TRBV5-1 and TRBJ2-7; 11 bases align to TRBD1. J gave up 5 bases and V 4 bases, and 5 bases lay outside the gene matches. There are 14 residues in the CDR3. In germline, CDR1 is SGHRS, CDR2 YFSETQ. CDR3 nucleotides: TGCGCCAGCAGCCCGGGACAGGGGGGTGACGAGCAGTACTTC. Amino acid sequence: CASSPGQGGDEQYF.

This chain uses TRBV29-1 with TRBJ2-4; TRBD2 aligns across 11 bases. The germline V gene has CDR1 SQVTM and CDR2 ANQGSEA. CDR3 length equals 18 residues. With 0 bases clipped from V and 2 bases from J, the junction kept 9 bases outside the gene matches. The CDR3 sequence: CSVEDLAGGYVSKNIQYF. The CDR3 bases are TGCAGCGTTGAAGACCTAGCGGGGGGCTACGTATCCAAAAACATTCAGTACTTC.

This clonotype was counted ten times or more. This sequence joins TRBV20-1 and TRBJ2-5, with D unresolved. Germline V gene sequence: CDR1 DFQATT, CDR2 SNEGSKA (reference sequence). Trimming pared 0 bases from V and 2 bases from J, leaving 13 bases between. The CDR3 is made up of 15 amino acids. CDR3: CSARDFGFRQETQYF. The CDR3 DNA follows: TGCAGTGCTAGAGATTTTGGATTCAGGCAAGAGACCCAGTACTTC.

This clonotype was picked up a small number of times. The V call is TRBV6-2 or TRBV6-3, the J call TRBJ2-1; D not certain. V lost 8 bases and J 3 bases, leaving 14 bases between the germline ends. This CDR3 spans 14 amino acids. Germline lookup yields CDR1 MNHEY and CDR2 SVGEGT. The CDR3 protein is CASRPSLNYNEQFF. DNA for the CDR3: TGTGCCAGCCGCCCATCCCTCAACTACAATGAGCAGTTCTTC.

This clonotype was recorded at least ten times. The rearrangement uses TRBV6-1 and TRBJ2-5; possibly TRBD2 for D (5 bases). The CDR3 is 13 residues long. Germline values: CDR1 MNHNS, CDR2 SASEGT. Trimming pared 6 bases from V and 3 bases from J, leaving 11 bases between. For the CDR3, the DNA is TGTGCCAGCAGCCCACAGAGGGAAGAGACCCAGTACTTC. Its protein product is CASSPQREETQYF.

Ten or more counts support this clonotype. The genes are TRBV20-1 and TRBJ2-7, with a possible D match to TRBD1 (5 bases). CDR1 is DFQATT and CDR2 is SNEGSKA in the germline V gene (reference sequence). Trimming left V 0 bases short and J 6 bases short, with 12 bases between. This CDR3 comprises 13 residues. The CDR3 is CSAREGQGGEQYF. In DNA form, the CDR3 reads TGCAGTGCTAGAGAAGGTCAGGGTGGCGAGCAGTACTTC.

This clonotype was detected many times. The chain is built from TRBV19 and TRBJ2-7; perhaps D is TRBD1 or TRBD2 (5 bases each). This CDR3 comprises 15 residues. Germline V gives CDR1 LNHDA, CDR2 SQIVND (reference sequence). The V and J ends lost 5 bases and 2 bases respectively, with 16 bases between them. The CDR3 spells CASSDRDRLTYEQYF. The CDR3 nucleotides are TGTGCCAGTAGTGACCGGGACCGCTTAACCTACGAGCAGTACTTC.

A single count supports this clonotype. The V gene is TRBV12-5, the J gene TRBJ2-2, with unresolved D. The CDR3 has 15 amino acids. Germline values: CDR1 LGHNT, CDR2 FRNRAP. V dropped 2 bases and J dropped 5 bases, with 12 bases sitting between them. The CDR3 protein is CASGLSSASTGELFF. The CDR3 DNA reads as TGTGCTAGTGGTTTGTCCTCGGCGTCGACCGGGGAGCTGTTTTTT.

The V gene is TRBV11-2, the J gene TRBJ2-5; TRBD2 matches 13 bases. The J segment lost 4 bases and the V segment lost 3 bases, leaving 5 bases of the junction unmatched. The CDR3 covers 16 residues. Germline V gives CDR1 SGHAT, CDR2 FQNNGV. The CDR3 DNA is TGTGCCAGCAGCTTTACCCGACTAGCGGGGGGAGAGACCCAGTACTTC. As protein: CASSFTRLAGGETQYF.

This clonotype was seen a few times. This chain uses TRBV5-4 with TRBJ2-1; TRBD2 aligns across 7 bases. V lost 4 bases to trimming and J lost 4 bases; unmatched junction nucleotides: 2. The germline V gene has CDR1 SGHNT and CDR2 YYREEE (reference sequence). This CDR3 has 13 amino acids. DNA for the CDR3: TGTGCCAGCAGCGGGGGAGGGTACAATGAGCAGTTCTTC. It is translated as CASSGGGYNEQFF.

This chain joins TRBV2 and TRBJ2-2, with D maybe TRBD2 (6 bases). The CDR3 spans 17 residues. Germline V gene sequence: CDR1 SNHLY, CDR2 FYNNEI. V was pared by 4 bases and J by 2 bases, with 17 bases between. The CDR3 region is CASSVFSRGLNTGELFF. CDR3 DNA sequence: TGTGCCAGCAGTGTCTTCTCACGGGGACTCAACACCGGGGAGCTGTTTTTT.

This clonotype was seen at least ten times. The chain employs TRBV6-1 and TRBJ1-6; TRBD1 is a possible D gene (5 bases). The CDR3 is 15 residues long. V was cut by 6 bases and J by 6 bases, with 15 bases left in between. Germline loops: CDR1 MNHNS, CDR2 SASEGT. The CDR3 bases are TGTGCCAGCAGCGATTGGCTGGGACCTAATTCACCCCTCCACTTT. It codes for CASSDWLGPNSPLHF.

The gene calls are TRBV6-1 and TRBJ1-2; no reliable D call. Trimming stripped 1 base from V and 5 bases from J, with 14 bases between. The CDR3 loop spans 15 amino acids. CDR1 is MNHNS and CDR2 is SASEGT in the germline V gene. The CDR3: CASSEEEGDFYGYTF. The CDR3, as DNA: TGTGCCAGCAGTGAAGAGGAGGGAGACTTTTATGGCTACACCTTC.

DNA for the CDR3: TGTGCCAGCTCCCCCGGTGGGGTCGCCTACGAGCAGTACTTC. It specifies CASSPGGVAYEQYF. The V gene is TRBV12-3 or TRBV12-4, the J gene TRBJ2-7; D is unclear. CDR3 length: 14 residues. V was trimmed by 8 bases and J by 2 bases, leaving 16 bases between them.

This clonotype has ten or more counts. The CDR3 loop is CASSTSGFNQPQHF. In DNA, the CDR3 is TGTGCCAGTAGTACCTCAGGCTTCAATCAGCCCCAGCATTTT. V and J are TRBV19 and TRBJ1-5; D ambiguous. The CDR3 spans 14 residues. Deletions cut 4 bases from V and 3 bases from J, with 10 bases between. Germline assignment: CDR1 LNHDA and CDR2 SQIVND (reference sequence). The full variable domain, its missing parts supplied by reference TRBV19 and TRBJ1-5, is DGGITQSPKYLFRKEGQNVTLSCEQNLNHDAMYWYRQDPGQGLRLIYYSQIVNDFQKGDIAEGYSVSREKKESFPLTVTSAQKNPTAFYLCASSTSGFNQPQHFGDGTRLSIL.

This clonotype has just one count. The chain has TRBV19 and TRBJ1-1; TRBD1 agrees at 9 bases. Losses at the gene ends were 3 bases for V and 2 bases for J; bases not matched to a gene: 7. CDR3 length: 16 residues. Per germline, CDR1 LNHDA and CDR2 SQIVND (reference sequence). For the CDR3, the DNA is TGTGCCAGTAGTATCACAGGGGGCCGGCTTAACACTGAAGCTTTCTTT. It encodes CASSITGGRLNTEAFF.

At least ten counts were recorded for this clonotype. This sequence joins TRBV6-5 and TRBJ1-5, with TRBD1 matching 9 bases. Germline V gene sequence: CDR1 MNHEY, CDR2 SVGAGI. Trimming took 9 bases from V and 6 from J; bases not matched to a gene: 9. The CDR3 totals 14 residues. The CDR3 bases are TGTGCCAGTCACGGGACAGGGTATGGTCAGCCCCAGCATTTT. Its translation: CASHGTGYGQPQHF.

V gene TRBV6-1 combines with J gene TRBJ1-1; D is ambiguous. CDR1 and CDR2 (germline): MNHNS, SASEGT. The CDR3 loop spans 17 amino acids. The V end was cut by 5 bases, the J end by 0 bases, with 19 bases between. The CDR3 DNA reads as TGTGCCAGCAGTACGGTACGGAGGAGGAGTATGAACACTGAAGCTTTCTTT. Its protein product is CASSTVRRRSMNTEAFF.

The CDR3 DNA reads TGTGCCAGCAGCCCAGGGGCCTCCTATGGCTACACCTTC. Protein sequence: CASSPGASYGYTF. The gene calls are TRBV7-6 and TRBJ1-2; TRBD1 might be the D (6 bases). This CDR3 comprises 13 residues. V was pared by 5 bases and J by 4 bases, with 11 bases between. Germline lookup yields CDR1 SGHVS and CDR2 FNYEAQ.

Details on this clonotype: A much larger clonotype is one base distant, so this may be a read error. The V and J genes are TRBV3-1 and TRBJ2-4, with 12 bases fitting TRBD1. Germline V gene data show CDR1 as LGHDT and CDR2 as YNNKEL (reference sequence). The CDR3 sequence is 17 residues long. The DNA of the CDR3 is TGTGCCAGCAGCCAACCGGGACAGGGGGCTACCAAAAACATTAAGTACTTC. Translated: CASSQPGQGATKNIKYF.

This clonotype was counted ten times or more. CDR3 residues: CASSPLGRGANVLTF. The DNA of the CDR3 is TGTGCCAGTAGTCCCTTGGGGCGAGGGGCCAACGTCCTGACTTTC. The chain employs TRBV19 and TRBJ2-6; D possibly corresponds to TRBD1 (5 bases). This CDR3 comprises 15 residues. The V and J ends lost 5 bases and 4 bases respectively, with 12 bases between them. CDR1 and CDR2 from the germline V gene are LNHDA and SQIVND (reference sequence). The variable domain in full, completed from reference TRBV19 and TRBJ2-6, reads DGGITQSPKYLFRKEGQNVTLSCEQNLNHDAMYWYRQDPGQGLRLIYYSQIVNDFQKGDIAEGYSVSREKKESFPLTVTSAQKNPTAFYLCASSPLGRGANVLTFGAGSRLTVL.

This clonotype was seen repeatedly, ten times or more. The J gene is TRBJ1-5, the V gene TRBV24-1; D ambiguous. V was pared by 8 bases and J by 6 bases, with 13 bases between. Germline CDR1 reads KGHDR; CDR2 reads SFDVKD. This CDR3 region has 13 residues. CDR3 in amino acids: CATINGKAQPQHF. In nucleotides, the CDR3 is TGTGCCACCATAAACGGGAAAGCTCAGCCCCAGCATTTT.

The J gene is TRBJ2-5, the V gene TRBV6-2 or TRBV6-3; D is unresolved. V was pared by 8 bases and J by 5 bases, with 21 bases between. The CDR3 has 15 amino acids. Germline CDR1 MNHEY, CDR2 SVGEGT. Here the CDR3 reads CASSPPGGLRETQYF. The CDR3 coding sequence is TGTGCCAGCTCACCACCGGGCGGCCTTAGGGAGACCCAGTACTTC.

The CDR3 protein is CASTVGGYQPQHF. The CDR3 nucleotides read TGTGCCAGCACCGTTGGAGGGTATCAGCCCCAGCATTTT. The chain is built from TRBV7-8 and TRBJ1-5; D not resolved. Germline V lookup: CDR1 SGHVS, CDR2 FQNEAQ. CDR3 length equals 13 residues. V lost 7 bases to trimming and J lost 5 bases, with 12 bases between them. The full variable domain, its missing parts supplied by reference TRBV7-8 and TRBJ1-5, is GAGVSQSPRYKVAKRGQDVALRCDPISGHVSLFWYQQALGQGPEFLTYFQNEAQLDKSGLPSDRFFAERPEGSVSTLKIQRTQQEDSAVYLCASTVGGYQPQHFGDGTRLSIL.

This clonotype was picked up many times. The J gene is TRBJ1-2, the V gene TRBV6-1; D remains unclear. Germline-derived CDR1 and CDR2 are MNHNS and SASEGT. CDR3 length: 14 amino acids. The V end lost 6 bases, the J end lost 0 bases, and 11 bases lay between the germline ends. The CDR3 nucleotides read TGTGCCAGCAGCCTCGGAGGGCCTAACTATGGCTACACCTTC. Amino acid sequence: CASSLGGPNYGYTF.

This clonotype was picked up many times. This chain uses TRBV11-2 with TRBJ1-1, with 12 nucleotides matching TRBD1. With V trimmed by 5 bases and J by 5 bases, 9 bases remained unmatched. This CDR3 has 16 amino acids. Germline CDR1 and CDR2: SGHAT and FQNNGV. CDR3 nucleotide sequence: TGTGCCAGCAGCCCGGGGACAGGGGGCTACTGGACTGAAGCTTTCTTT. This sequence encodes CASSPGTGGYWTEAFF.

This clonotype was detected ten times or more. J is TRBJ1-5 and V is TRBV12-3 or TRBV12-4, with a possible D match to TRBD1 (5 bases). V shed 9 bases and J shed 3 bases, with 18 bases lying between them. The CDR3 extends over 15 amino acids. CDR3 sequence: CASELGVRDNQPQHF. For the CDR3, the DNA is TGTGCCAGTGAATTGGGGGTGAGGGACAATCAGCCCCAGCATTTT.